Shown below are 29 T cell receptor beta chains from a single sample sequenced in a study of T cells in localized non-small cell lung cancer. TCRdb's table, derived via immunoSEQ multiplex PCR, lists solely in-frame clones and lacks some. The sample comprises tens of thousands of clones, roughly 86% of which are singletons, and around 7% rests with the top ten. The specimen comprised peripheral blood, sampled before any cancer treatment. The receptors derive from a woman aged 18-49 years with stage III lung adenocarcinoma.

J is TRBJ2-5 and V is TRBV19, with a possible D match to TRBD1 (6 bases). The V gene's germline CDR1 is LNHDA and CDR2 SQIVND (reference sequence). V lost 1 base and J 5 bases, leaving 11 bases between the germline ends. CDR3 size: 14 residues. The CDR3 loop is CASSIGPGAETQYF. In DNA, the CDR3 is TGTGCCAGTAGTATAGGGCCAGGGGCCGAGACCCAGTACTTC.

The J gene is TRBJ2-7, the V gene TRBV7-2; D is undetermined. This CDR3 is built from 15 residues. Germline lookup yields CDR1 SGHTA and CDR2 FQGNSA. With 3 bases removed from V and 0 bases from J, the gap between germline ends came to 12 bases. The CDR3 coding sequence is TGTGCCAGCAGCTTCAAAGCCCTCAGCTCCTACGAGCAGTACTTC. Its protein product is CASSFKALSSYEQYF.

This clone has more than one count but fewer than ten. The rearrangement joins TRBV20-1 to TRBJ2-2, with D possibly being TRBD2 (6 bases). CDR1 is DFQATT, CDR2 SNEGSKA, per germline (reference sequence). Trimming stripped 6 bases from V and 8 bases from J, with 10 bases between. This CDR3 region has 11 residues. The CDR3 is CSARAGGELFF. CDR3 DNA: TGCAGTGCCCGAGCGGGTGGGGAGCTGTTTTTT.

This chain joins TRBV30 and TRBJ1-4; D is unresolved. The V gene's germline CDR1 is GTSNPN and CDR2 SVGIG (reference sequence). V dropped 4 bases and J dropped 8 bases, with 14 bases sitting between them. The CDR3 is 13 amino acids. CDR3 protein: CAWMSSGGEKLFF. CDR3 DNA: TGTGCCTGGATGTCCTCCGGAGGGGAAAAACTGTTTTTT.

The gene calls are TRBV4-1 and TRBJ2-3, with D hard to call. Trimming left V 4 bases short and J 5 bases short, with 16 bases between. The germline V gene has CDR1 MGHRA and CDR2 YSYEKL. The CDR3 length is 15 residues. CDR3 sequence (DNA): TGCGCCAGCAGCCCAACGGGCCAGGTAAAAGATACGCAGTATTTT. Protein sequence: CASSPTGQVKDTQYF.

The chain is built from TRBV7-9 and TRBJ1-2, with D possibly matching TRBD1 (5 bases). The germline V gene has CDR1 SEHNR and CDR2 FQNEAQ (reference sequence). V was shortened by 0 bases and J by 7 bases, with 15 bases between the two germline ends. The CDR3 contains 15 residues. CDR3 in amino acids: CASSLAGTSDRGYTF. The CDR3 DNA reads TGTGCCAGCAGCTTAGCCGGGACGAGCGACCGTGGCTACACCTTC.

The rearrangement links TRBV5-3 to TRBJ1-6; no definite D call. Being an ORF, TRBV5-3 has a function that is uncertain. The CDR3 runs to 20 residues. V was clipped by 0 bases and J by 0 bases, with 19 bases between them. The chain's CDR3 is CARSLAFKETLSSYNSPLHF. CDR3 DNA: TGTGCCAGAAGCTTGGCTTTTAAGGAGACTCTCAGCTCCTATAATTCACCCCTCCACTTT.

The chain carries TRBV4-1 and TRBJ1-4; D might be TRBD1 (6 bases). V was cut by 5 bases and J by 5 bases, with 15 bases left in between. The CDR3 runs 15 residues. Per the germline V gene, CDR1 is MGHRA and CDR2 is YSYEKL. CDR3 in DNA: TGCGCCAGCAGCTCCCGACAGGTCGAGAATGAAAAACTGTTTTTT. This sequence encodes CASSSRQVENEKLFF.

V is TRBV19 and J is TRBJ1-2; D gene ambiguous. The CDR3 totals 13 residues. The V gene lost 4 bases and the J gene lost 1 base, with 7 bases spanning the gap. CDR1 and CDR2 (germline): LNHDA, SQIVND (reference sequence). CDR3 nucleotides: TGTGCCAGTAGTACCCAAAATAACTATGGCTACACCTTC. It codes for CASSTQNNYGYTF.

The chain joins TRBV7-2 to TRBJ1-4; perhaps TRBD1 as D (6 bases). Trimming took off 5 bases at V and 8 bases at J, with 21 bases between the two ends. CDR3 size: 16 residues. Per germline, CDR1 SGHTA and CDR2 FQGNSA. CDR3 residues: CASSVARTDRGEKLFF. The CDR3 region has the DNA TGTGCCAGCAGCGTCGCAAGGACAGACCGTGGGGAAAAACTGTTTTTT.

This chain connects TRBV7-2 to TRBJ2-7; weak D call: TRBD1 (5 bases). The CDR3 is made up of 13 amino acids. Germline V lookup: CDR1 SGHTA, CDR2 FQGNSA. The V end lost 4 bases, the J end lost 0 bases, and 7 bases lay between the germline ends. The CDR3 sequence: CASSWGGSYEQYF. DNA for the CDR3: TGTGCCAGCAGCTGGGGCGGCTCCTACGAGCAGTACTTC.

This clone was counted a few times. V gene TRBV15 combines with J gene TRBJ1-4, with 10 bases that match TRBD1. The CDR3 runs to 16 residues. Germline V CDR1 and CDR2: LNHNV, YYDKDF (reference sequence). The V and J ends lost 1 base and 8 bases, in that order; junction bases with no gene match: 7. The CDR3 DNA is TGTGCCACCAGCAGAGGTCGGGACAGGGGTTTGGAAAAACTGTTTTTT. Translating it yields CATSRGRDRGLEKLFF.

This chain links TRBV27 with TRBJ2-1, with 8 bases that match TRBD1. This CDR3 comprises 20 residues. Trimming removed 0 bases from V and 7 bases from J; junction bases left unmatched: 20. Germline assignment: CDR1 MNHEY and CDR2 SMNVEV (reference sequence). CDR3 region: CASSLSTGRGPPRGGNEQFF. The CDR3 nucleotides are TGTGCCAGCAGTTTATCAACGGGCAGGGGGCCCCCGCGGGGTGGGAATGAGCAGTTCTTC.

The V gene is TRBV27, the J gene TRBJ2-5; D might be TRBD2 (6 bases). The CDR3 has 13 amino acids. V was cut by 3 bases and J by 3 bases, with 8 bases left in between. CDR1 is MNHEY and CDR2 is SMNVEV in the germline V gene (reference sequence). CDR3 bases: TGTGCCAGCAGTTTTAGGAGGGAAGAGACCCAGTACTTC. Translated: CASSFRREETQYF.

The CDR3 sequence: CASSPRSGTSGEQFF. DNA for the CDR3: TGTGCCAGCAGCCCTAGATCCGGGACTAGCGGGGAGCAGTTCTTC. This rearrangement joins TRBV5-5 to TRBJ2-1, with 12 bases fitting TRBD2. This CDR3 comprises 15 residues. CDR1 is SGHKS and CDR2 is YYEKEE in the germline V gene (reference sequence). Losses at the gene ends were 4 bases for V and 10 bases for J; bases not matched to a gene: 9.

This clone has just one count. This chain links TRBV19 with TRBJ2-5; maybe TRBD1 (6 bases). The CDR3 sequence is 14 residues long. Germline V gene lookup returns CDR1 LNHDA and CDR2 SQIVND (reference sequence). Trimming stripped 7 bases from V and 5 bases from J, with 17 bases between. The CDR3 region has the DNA TGTGCCAGTATCCTATCCAGGGGCGAGGAGACCCAGTACTTC. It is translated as CASILSRGEETQYF.

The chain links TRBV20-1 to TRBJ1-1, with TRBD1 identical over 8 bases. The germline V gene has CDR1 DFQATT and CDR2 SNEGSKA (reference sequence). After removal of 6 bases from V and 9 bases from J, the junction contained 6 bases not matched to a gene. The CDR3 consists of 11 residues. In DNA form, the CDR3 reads TGCAGTGCCAAGGACAGGGACCAAGCTTTCTTT. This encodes CSAKDRDQAFF.

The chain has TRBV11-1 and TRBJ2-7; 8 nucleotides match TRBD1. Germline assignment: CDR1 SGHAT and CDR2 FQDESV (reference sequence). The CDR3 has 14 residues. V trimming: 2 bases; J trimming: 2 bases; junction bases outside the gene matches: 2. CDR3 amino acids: CASSLWGQAYEQYF. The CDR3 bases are TGTGCCAGCAGCTTATGGGGACAGGCCTACGAGCAGTACTTC.

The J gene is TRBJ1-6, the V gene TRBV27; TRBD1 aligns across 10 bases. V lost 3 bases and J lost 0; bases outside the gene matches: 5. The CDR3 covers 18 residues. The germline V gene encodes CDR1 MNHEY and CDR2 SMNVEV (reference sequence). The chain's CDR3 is CASSFGTGASSYNSPLHF. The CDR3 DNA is TGTGCCAGCAGTTTCGGGACAGGGGCGAGCTCCTATAATTCACCCCTCCACTTT.

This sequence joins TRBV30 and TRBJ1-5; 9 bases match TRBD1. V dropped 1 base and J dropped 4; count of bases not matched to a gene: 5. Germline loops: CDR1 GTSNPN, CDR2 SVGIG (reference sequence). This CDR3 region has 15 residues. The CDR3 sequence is CAWSGLGQGNQPQHF. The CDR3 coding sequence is TGTGCCTGGAGTGGCCTAGGACAGGGGAATCAGCCCCAGCATTTT.

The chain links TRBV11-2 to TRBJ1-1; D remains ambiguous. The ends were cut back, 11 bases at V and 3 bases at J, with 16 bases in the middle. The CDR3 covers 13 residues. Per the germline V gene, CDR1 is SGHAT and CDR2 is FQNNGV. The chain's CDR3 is CAVSTDLDTEAFF. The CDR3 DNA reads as TGTGCCGTCTCGACGGACTTAGACACTGAAGCTTTCTTT. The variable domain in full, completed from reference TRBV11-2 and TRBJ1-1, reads EAGVAQSPRYKIIEKRQSVAFWCNPISGHATLYWYQQILGQGPKLLIQFQNNGVVDDSQLPKDRFSAERLKGVDSTLKIQPAKLEDSAVYLCAVSTDLDTEAFFGQGTRLTVV.

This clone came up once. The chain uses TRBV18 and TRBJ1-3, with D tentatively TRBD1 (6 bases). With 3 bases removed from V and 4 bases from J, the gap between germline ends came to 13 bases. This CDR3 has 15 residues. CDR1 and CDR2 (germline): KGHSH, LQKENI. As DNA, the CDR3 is TGTGCCAGCTCACCCAAGGCAGGGGAAGGAAACACCATATATTTT. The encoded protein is CASSPKAGEGNTIYF.

The CDR3 DNA is TGTGCCAGCAGCGTAGAGGGCAGCCATGAGCAGTTCTTC. Protein: CASSVEGSHEQFF. The rearrangement uses TRBV9 and TRBJ2-1; D unclear. V was cut by 0 bases and J by 8 bases, with 9 bases left in between. Germline CDR1 is SGDLS and CDR2 is YYNGEE. The CDR3 spans 13 residues.

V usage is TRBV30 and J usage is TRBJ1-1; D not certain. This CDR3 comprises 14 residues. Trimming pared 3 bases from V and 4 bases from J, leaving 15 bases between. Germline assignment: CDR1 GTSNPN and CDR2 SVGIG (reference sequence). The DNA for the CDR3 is TGTGCCTGGAGGGTCGACAATGGGCTCACTGAAGCTTTCTTT. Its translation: CAWRVDNGLTEAFF.

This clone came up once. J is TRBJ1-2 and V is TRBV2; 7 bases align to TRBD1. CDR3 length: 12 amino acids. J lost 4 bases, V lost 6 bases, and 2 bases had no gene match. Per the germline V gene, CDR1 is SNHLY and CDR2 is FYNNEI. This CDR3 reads CASRGGVYGYTF. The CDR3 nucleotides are TGTGCCAGCAGAGGGGGCGTCTATGGCTACACCTTC.

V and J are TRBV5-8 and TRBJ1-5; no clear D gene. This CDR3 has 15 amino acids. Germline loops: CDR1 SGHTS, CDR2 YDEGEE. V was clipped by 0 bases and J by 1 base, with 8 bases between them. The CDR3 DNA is TGTGCCAGCAGCTTGGAGGGTGTCAGCAATCAGCCCCAGCATTTT. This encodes CASSLEGVSNQPQHF.

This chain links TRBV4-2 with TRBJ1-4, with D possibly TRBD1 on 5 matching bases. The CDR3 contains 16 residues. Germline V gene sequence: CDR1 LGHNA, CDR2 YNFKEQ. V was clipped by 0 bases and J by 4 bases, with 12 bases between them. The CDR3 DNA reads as TGTGCCAGCAGCCAAGATCCCGGGACGGTTAATGAAAAACTGTTTTTT. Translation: CASSQDPGTVNEKLFF.

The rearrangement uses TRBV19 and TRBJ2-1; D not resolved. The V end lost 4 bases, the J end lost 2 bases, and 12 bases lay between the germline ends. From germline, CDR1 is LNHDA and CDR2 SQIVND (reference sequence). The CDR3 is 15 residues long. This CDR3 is CASSTVGETYNEQFF. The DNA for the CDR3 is TGTGCCAGTAGTACGGTTGGGGAAACCTACAATGAGCAGTTCTTC.

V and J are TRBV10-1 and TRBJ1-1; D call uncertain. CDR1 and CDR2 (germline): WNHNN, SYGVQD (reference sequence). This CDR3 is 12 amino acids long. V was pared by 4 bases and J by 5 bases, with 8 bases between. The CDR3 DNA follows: TGCGCCAGCAGTGGGCTGGGGACTGAAGCTTTCTTT. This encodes CASSGLGTEAFF.